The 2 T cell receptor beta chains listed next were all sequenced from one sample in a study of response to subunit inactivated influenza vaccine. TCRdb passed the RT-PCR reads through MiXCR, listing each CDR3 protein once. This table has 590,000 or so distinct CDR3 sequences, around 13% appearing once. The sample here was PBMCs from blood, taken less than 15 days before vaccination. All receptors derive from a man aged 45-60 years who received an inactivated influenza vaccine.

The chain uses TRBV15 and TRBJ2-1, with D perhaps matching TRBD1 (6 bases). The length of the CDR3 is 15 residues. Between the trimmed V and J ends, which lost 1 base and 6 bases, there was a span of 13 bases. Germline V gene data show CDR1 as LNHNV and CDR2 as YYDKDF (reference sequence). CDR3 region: CATSRGFGTSNEQFF. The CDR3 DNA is TGTGCCACCAGCAGAGGCTTCGGGACAAGCAATGAGCAGTTCTTC. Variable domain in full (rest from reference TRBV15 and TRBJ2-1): DAMVIQNPRYQVTQFGKPVTLSCSQTLNHNVMYWYQQKSSQAPKLLFHYYDKDFNNEADTPDNFQSRRPNTSFCFLDIRSPGLGDTAMYLCATSRGFGTSNEQFFGPGTRLTVL.

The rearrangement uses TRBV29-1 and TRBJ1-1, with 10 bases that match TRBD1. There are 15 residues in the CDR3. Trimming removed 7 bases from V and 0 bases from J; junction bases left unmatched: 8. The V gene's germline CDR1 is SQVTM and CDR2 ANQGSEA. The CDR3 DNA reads TGCAGCGGTGGACAGGGGGGGTTCATGAACACTGAAGCTTTCTTT. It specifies CSGGQGGFMNTEAFF.